The present TCR beta chain was sequenced within a study of naive CD8 T cells in extremely preterm neonates listed by TCRdb under 2017. Background on the whole study: TCRbeta CDR3 repertoires of sorted naive CD8+ T cells were compared across four age groups: extremely preterm neonates, term neonates, young children and adults.

Overall study results and their limits: Among the limitations the authors pointed out were a small sample size and productive template counts that varied across preterm samples. Preterm neonates showed significantly lower iChao1 richness than every other age group (p < 0.05) along with an even clone distribution, indicating a less rich repertoire. The proportion of shared CDR3 nucleotide sequences was higher in preterm neonates (2.7%) than in term neonates (0.4%), young children (around 0.03%) and adults (approximately 0.01%). Compared with the older groups, preterm CDR3s were shorter and closer to germline, carrying fewer N additions and showing less junctional trimming. To track T cell development within individuals, the authors urged prospective longitudinal studies of preterm and term neonates.

Concerning this clone: The clone's antigen remains unknown. No much larger clone is present one base from it, and per-base qualities are unavailable.

TCRbeta CDR3 regions were amplified from genomic DNA by a two-step, bias-controlled multiplex PCR. Primers specific for every TRBV and TRBJ gene segment were used in the multiplex PCR. The immunoSEQ Assay was used to generate the TCRbeta repertoire data. The paper's processing steps were these. A relative-frequency ratio and a modified nearest-neighbor algorithm were applied to filter and cluster reads so that closely related sequences were merged. IMGT annotation was followed for the assignment of V, D and J genes to CDR3 sequences. Template counts were corrected for PCR amplification bias by normalization and were quantified against synthetic TCR CDR3 analog sequences. Analyses were restricted to unique productive sequences, meaning in-frame CDR3 sequences without stop codons. The immunoSEQ Analyzer software was used to compute clonality, defined as 1 minus Pielou's evenness, and iChao1 richness. Depending on the Shapiro-Wilk normality results, either Student's t-test or a non-parametric test was run in JMP for statistical testing. This is the immuneACCESS table as TCRdb keeps it, with only in-frame sequences that have V and J called. A part of the clones is gone; compared with another copy, unresolved V genes explain less than half, and the rest is unexplained. V and J calls and clone size come straight from that table; D and trimming were deduced from the DNA. The sample table lists about 4,900 clones, 95% to 98% of them with a count of one. The ten largest account for around 0.6% of the sample.

The term cord blood was obtained from five elective full-term cesarean deliveries at about 37-42 weeks of gestation that occurred without labor or rupture of membranes. The study excluded pregnancies involving fetal demise, active maternal HSV infection or known maternal HIV infection. A FACSAria III cell sorter was used to sort live, Annexin V-negative naive CD8+ T cells (CD3+CD8+CD45RA+CCR7+). Per sample, between roughly 18,000 and 110,000 naive CD8+ T cells were obtained by sorting. Preassembled standardized sampling kits were used to collect mixed venous-arterial cord blood. Cord blood was held at room temperature, and processing was completed within 4 hours of collection. Ficoll-Paque density gradient centrifugation was used to isolate mononuclear cells from diluted blood. Before sorting, mononuclear cells were cryopreserved in roughly 10% DMSO with 90% FBS and kept in long-term storage at -150 degrees C. Thawed cells were stained with Annexin V and antibodies against CD3, CD8, CCR7 and CD45RA. The DNeasy Blood and Tissue Kit was used to extract genomic DNA from sorted cell pellets that had been snap-frozen.

V is pared back by 0 bases and J by 0 bases, with 9 bases lying between the germline termini. Measured from the cysteine to the phenylalanine, the CDR3 is 15 residues long. CDR3 DNA is the only sequence kept; it has 45 bases, read in frame from the first base. CDR1 SGDLS and CDR2 YYNGEE were looked up in the germline V gene. The material sequenced was naive CD8+ T cells from cord blood. The receptor was isolated from a newborn in good health. This receptor chain uses TRBV9 and TRBJ2-5, and the D gene may be TRBD2, 5 bases matching. The CDR3: CASSVGRLHQETQYF. The base sequence is TGTGCCAGCAGCGTAGGGAGGCTGCACCAAGAGACCCAGTACTTC.